This T cell receptor beta chain was sequenced in a study of T cell responses to AZD1222 COVID-19 vaccine. Study-wide points: Two doses of AZD1222 preceded a rise in Spike-specific TCR breadth and depth. Possibly, clonal diversity was underestimated; donors were largely white British and included more females. Along spike, vaccine-associated CD4 TCRs were found throughout, with dominance at 160-218 and 743-854.

Germline V gives CDR1 LNHDA, CDR2 SQIVND (reference sequence). Trimming took 7 bases from V and 0 from J, leaving 10 bases between them. The CDR3 totals 13 residues. Concerning this clone: Its antigen is still unknown.

This table comes from immunoSEQ multiplex PCR, and its TCRdb copy is limited to in-frame clones, with some not included. The data hold about 81,000 clones, with roughly 85% observed a single time. This chain links TRBV19 with TRBJ2-7; D is possibly TRBD1 (5 bases). The material was peripheral blood, obtained 28 days after the second AZD1222 dose. This clonotype was obtained from an adult who received the AZD1222 COVID-19 vaccine. CDR3 sequence (DNA): TGTGCCAGTACGCCACAGGACTCCTACGAGCAGTACTTC. Translating it yields CASTPQDSYEQYF.